The sequence of this T cell receptor (beta chain) was determined in a study of blood T cell repertoires in COVID-19. Study background: Samples taken during acute and convalescent COVID-19 were collected in the United States, Italy and Spain. PBMCs, B-cell-depleted T cells, or T cells provided the cDNA or gDNA that made up the material.

Seattle patients were enrolled while actively infected and followed longitudinally. How the authors handled the data: The authors estimated nucleated cell counts from reference gene primer amplification. TCRdb's table, derived via immunoSEQ multiplex PCR, lists solely in-frame clones and lacks some. Clonal size and the V and J genes are those of that table, whereas D and trimming came from the DNA. The sample has roughly 100,000 clones, roughly 89% seen once. The CDR3 spans 15 residues. Germline CDR1 reads SGHDT; CDR2 reads YYEEEE. The V segment lost 3 bases and the J segment 3 bases; nucleotides outside the gene matches: 5.

Source material: peripheral blood. The chain has TRBV5-6 and TRBJ2-5, with 10 bases that match TRBD1. This TCR came from a woman in her forties or fifties with COVID-19, enrolled during active disease. CDR3 nucleotide sequence: TGTGCCAGCAGCTCCCCCGGGACAGGGGAAGAGACCCAGTACTTC. It codes for CASSSPGTGEETQYF.